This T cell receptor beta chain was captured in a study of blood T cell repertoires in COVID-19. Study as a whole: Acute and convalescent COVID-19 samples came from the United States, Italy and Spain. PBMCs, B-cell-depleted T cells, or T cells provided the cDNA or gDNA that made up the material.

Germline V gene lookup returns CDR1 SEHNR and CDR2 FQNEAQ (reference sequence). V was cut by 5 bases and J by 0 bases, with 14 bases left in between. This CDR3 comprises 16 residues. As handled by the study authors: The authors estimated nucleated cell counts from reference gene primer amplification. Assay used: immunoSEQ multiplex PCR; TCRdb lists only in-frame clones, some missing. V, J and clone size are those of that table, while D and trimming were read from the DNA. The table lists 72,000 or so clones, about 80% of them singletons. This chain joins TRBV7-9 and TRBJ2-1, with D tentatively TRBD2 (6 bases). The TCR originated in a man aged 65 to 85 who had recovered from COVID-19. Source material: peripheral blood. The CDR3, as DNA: TGTGCCAGCAGCCCACGGGAGCAGATCTCCTACAATGAGCAGTTCTTC. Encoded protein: CASSPREQISYNEQFF. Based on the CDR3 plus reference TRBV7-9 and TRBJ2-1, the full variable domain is DTGVSQNPRHKITKRGQNVTFRCDPISEHNRLYWYRQTLGQGPEFLTYFQNEAQLEKSRLLSDRFSAERPKGSFSTLEIQRTEQGDSAMYLCASSPREQISYNEQFFGPGTRLTVL.